This T cell receptor (beta chain) was identified in a study of metastatic and nonmetastatic thyroid tumors. Findings and limits, study-wide: Reports indicated that malignant thyroid tumors showed significantly higher TCR beta diversity than benign nodules did, in blood and tumor.

Patients had received no treatment of any kind before thyroid surgery. This CDR3 is built from 15 residues. After removal of 6 bases from V and 6 bases from J, the junction contained 9 bases not matched to a gene. Looked up from germline, CDR1 is SNHLY and CDR2 is FYNNEI. TCRdb re-called clones from the PCR reads using MiXCR. The profile shows 15,000 to 20,000 clones, 23% of them singletons. This clone was counted at least ten times. Its antigen is not identified. The gene calls are TRBV2 and TRBJ2-1, with 9 bases identical to TRBD2. The receptor was derived from a female donor with papillary thyroid cancer or a benign thyroid nodule (not recorded which). Some clones in this sample may be carry-over from other donors' samples. Sequencing was done on a sample of adjacent normal tissue. CDR3 DNA sequence: TGTGCCAGCAGGCCAGCGGGAGGATTTCTCAATGAGCAGTTCTTC. Amino acids: CASRPAGGFLNEQFF.